A single T cell receptor beta chain is shown here with its context. Read data end 3 residues before the CDR3 end; the end is taken from the germline J gene. Clones were read by immunoSEQ multiplex PCR, and TCRdb kept only the in-frame ones, dropping some. Here the sample table reports roughly 13,000 clones. There are 12 residues in the CDR3. Germline CDR1 SEHNR, CDR2 FQNEAQ (reference sequence). Trimming took 5 bases from V and 5 from J, leaving 10 bases between them. The data belong to a study of T cells in women clearing cervical HPV infection. This receptor was identified in a woman between 18 and 69 years old with a cervical HPV16 infection that either progressed to CIN3+ or cleared (not recorded which). The V and J genes are TRBV7-9 and TRBJ2-7; possibly TRBD1 for D (5 bases). The specimen sequenced was blood buffy coat. Incomplete CDR3 DNA: TGTGCCAGCAGCCCCCAGGGCCACGAG. Translated: CASSPQGHE. The full-length CDR3 reads as CASSPQGHEQYF.